Below are 18 T cell receptor beta chains sequenced from a single sample in a study of CD8 T cells in ankylosing spondylitis. General observations from the study: Ankylosing spondylitis blood appeared to be characterized by a TCR beta motif of roughly eight highly homologous variants.

No antigens are known for them. One entry per CDR3 protein results from TCRdb running MiXCR on the 5' RACE reads. This sample yields approximately 220,000 distinct CDR3 sequences, of which approximately 20% are seen a single time; about 39% belongs to the top ten. The sequencing sample was made of blood, either unsorted or a sorted T cell fraction (not recorded which). These TCRs come from a male donor with ankylosing spondylitis.

V gene TRBV25-1 combines with J gene TRBJ1-2; 7 positions agree with TRBD1. Germline V CDR1 and CDR2: MGHDK, SYGVNS. The ends lost 5 bases at V and 4 bases at J; junction bases unmatched: 7. The CDR3 runs 14 residues. The CDR3 spells CASSPRDSTYGYTF. CDR3 nucleotides: TGTGCCAGCAGTCCTCGGGACAGCACCTATGGCTACACCTTC.

This clonotype was detected a few times. The genes are TRBV12-3 or TRBV12-4 and TRBJ1-4, with D hard to call. The V end lost 0 bases, the J end lost 7 bases, and 9 bases lay between the germline ends. The CDR3 runs to 14 residues. CDR3 loop: CASSLALFGEKLFF. CDR3 bases: TGTGCCAGCAGTTTAGCCCTTTTTGGTGAAAAACTGTTTTTT.

This clonotype was found a few times. The V gene is TRBV21-1, the J gene TRBJ2-7; the D segment call TRBD2 is taken from the table without a DNA check. TRBV21-1 is reported as a pseudogene. CDR3 length: 16 residues. The CDR3 region is CASSNRGLDRLYEQYF. CDR3 bases: TGTGCCAGCAGCAATAGGGGCCTCGATCGGCTATACGAGCAGTACTTC.

This clonotype has just a few counts. The V gene is TRBV2, the J gene TRBJ2-7, with 9 bases that match TRBD2. Unmatched junction bases numbered 2, after V lost 3 bases and J lost 2 bases. The CDR3 length is 14 residues. Germline V gene lookup returns CDR1 SNHLY and CDR2 FYNNEI. The chain's CDR3 is CASSETSGPYEQYF. The CDR3 DNA reads TGTGCCAGCAGTGAGACTAGCGGACCCTACGAGCAGTACTTC.

This chain joins TRBV6-5 and TRBJ2-3; tentatively, D is TRBD1 (6 bases). This CDR3 has 15 amino acids. Germline CDR1 MNHEY, CDR2 SVGAGI. V lost 2 bases, J lost 2 bases, and 11 bases lay in between. In nucleotides, the CDR3 is TGTGCCAGCAGTTACGGACAGCTAACCACAGATACGCAGTATTTT. It encodes CASSYGQLTTDTQYF.

This rearrangement joins TRBV7-9 to TRBJ2-7; D is undetermined. CDR3 size: 16 residues. Germline V lookup: CDR1 SEHNR, CDR2 FQNEAQ (reference sequence). The ends were cut back, 1 base at V and 3 bases at J, with 16 bases in the middle. The CDR3, as DNA: TGTGCCAGCAGCTTAGATGGGGTGACGGCCAACTACGAGCAGTACTTC. This translates into CASSLDGVTANYEQYF.

This clonotype has a handful of counts. The V and J genes are TRBV6-1 and TRBJ2-3, with 10 bases matching TRBD2. Looked up from germline, CDR1 is MNHNS and CDR2 is SASEGT. The CDR3 length is 14 residues. Germline trimming cut 8 bases from V and 2 bases from J; bases unmatched to any gene: 4. The CDR3 DNA is TGTGCCAGCCTAGCGGGGGAACCCACAGATACGCAGTATTTT. This sequence encodes CASLAGEPTDTQYF.

This clonotype was seen once. V gene TRBV14 combines with J gene TRBJ1-1; possibly TRBD1 for D (5 bases). Trimming took off 6 bases at V and 8 bases at J, with 16 bases between the two ends. Germline loops: CDR1 SGHDN, CDR2 FVKESK. This CDR3 has 13 amino acids. The CDR3 DNA follows: TGTGCCAGCAGACCCACAGGACCTACAGAAGCTTTCTTT. This translates into CASRPTGPTEAFF. The variable domain in full, with the rest retrieved from reference TRBV14 and TRBJ1-1, is EAGVTQFPSHSVIEKGQTVTLRCDPISGHDNLYWYRRVMGKEIKFLLHFVKESKQDESGMPNNRFLAERTGGTYSTLKVQPAELEDSGVYFCASRPTGPTEAFFGQGTRLTVV.

This clonotype was seen a handful of times. The chain joins TRBV4-3 to TRBJ2-7; 12 nucleotides line up with TRBD2. Germline CDR1 LGHNA, CDR2 YSLEER. The CDR3 runs to 17 residues. V dropped 0 bases and J dropped 0; count of bases not matched to a gene: 3. This CDR3 is CASSQDKTSGSSYEQYF. CDR3 DNA: TGCGCCAGCAGCCAAGATAAGACTAGCGGGAGCTCCTACGAGCAGTACTTC.

The rearrangement uses TRBV9 and TRBJ2-5; D unresolved. Looked up from germline, CDR1 is SGDLS and CDR2 is YYNGEE. This CDR3 comprises 15 residues. V gave up 1 base and J gave up 1 base, with 11 bases separating them. The CDR3 DNA reads as TGTGCCAGCAGCGTATCCCCAGCTGGCCAAGAGACCCAGTACTTC. Encoded protein: CASSVSPAGQETQYF. Supplemented by reference TRBV9 and TRBJ2-5, the full variable domain reads DSGVTQTPKHLITATGQRVTLRCSPRSGDLSVYWYQQSLDQGLQFLIQYYNGEERAKGNILERFSAQQFPDLHSELNLSSLELGDSALYFCASSVSPAGQETQYFGPGTRLLVL.

This clonotype was found a few times. The rearrangement links TRBV7-3 to TRBJ2-1; the D is unclear. The germline gives CDR1 SGHTA, CDR2 FQGTGA. Trimming pared 1 base from V and 9 bases from J, leaving 10 bases between. This CDR3 contains 13 residues. The CDR3 nucleotides are TGTGCCAGCAGCTTAATTCTTTTGAGTGAGCAGTTCTTC. The encoded protein is CASSLILLSEQFF.

The J gene is TRBJ2-3, the V gene TRBV11-1, with 14 bases that match TRBD2. CDR1 and CDR2 from the germline V gene are SGHAT and FQDESV (reference sequence). The CDR3 consists of 19 residues. Unmatched junction bases numbered 10, after V lost 5 bases and J lost 0 bases. CDR3 amino acids: CASSPPGTSGGLSTDTQYF. The CDR3, as DNA: TGTGCCAGCAGCCCGCCCGGGACTAGCGGGGGCCTTAGCACAGATACGCAGTATTTT.

There are a few counts of this clonotype. This CDR3 reads CASWGASPIDTQYF. CDR3 DNA sequence: TGTGCCAGCTGGGGGGCGAGCCCGATAGATACGCAGTATTTT. V is TRBV5-6 and J is TRBJ2-3; the D call may be TRBD1 or TRBD2 (6 bases each). The V and J ends lost 7 bases and 5 bases respectively, with 17 bases between them. Germline CDR1 SGHDT, CDR2 YYEEEE. The CDR3 is 14 amino acids.

This clonotype occurred a few times. This chain joins TRBV7-9 and TRBJ1-1; 8 bases are shared with TRBD1. The germline gives CDR1 SEHNR, CDR2 FQNEAQ (reference sequence). V lost 5 bases and J lost 0; bases outside the gene matches: 20. This CDR3 is built from 20 residues. In nucleotides, the CDR3 is TGTGCCAGCAGCCCACTATGGGAACAGGGGGAACGTCCGTTGAACACTGAAGCTTTCTTT. Its protein is CASSPLWEQGERPLNTEAFF.

The V and J genes are TRBV19 and TRBJ2-3; TRBD2 matches at 10 bases. The CDR3 loop spans 15 amino acids. CDR1 and CDR2 (germline): LNHDA, SQIVND (reference sequence). Trimming at V came to 4 bases and at J to 4 bases, leaving 5 bases not matched to a gene. The CDR3 loop is CASSTTSGISDTQYF. CDR3 coding DNA: TGTGCCAGTAGTACAACTAGCGGGATTTCAGATACGCAGTATTTT.

This sequence joins TRBV12-3 or TRBV12-4 and TRBJ2-3, with no clear D. Trimming took off 4 bases at V and 2 bases at J, with 7 bases between the two ends. The CDR3 is 13 residues long. CDR3 loop: CASSSIHTDTQYF. The CDR3 DNA reads TGTGCCAGCAGTTCCATACACACAGATACGCAGTATTTT.

The chain recombines TRBV11-2 with TRBJ1-1, with D possibly matching TRBD1 (5 bases). Germline V gene data show CDR1 as SGHAT and CDR2 as FQNNGV. V was shortened by 3 bases and J by 5 bases, with 22 bases between the two germline ends. The CDR3 consists of 17 residues. The CDR3 region is CASSLGVWADHGTEAFF. CDR3 nucleotides: TGTGCCAGCAGCTTGGGGGTTTGGGCGGATCACGGGACTGAAGCTTTCTTT.

This clonotype was observed at least ten times. The chain is built from TRBV4-2 and TRBJ2-7; 9 positions agree with TRBD1. J lost 0 bases, V lost 1 base, and 1 base had no gene match. The CDR3 has 15 amino acids. The germline gives CDR1 LGHNA, CDR2 YNFKEQ. CDR3 sequence (DNA): TGTGCCAGCAGCCAAGGACAGGGGGTCTCCTACGAGCAGTACTTC. Encoded protein: CASSQGQGVSYEQYF.